The T cell receptor beta chain under discussion was sequenced for a study of T cell responses to AZD1222 COVID-19 vaccine. Libraries were prepared by immunoSEQ multiplex PCR; TCRdb keeps only in-frame clonotypes and omits some of them. The sample consists of roughly 120,000 clones, roughly nine tenths of them appearing once. On this clone: Antigen unknown.

Germline CDR1 reads KGHSH; CDR2 reads LQKENI. The CDR3 length is 15 residues. V was pared by 2 bases and J by 5 bases, with 8 bases of the junction left unmatched. Overall study findings and caveats: The peak T cell response came first, and repertoires were sampled only after it. White British ancestry dominated among donors, who included more females, and clonal diversity was possibly underestimated. Along spike, vaccine-associated CD4 TCRs were found throughout, with dominance at 160-218 and 743-854.

The sequenced sample was peripheral blood, obtained on day 0 of AZD1222 vaccination. This sequence originates from an adult in good health. The V gene is TRBV18, the J gene TRBJ2-7; 8 bases are a match to TRBD1. The CDR3 nucleotides are TGTGCCAGCTCACCAAAGGGACAGGCGGTTAACGAGCAGTACTTC. It codes for CASSPKGQAVNEQYF.